These 6 T cell receptor beta chains were sequenced from one sample in a study of blood T cell repertoires in COVID-19 (dated by TCRdb to the early 2020s). Library generation was performed with the immunoSEQ multiplex PCR assay. In TCRdb, the immuneACCESS table is reduced to in-frame sequences with V and J assigned. These tables do not hold every clone; where another copy was compared, an unresolved V gene accounts for under half, and the others remain unexplained. Present in this sample are hundreds of thousands of clones, around 85% of which were seen just once. The top ten clonotypes cover more than 4.5% of the sample. The sequenced sample consisted of peripheral blood. The receptor set was obtained from a man aged 50 to 60 with COVID-19, enrolled during active disease.

The chain recombines TRBV30 with TRBJ1-2; D not resolved. Trimming took off 7 bases at V and 7 bases at J, with 13 bases between the two ends. Germline V gene data show CDR1 as GTSNPN and CDR2 as SVGIG (reference sequence). This CDR3 is 11 amino acids long. CDR3 sequence: CASRWEGGYTF. The CDR3 DNA follows: TGTGCCTCACGGTGGGAGGGTGGCTACACCTTC.

The V gene is TRBV4-1, the J gene TRBJ2-7, with 10 bases identical to TRBD1. This CDR3 comprises 17 residues. Trimming took 1 base from V and 3 from J; bases not matched to a gene: 9. CDR1 is MGHRA and CDR2 is YSYEKL in the germline V gene. The CDR3 bases are TGCGCCAGCAGCCAAGTGACCCCGGGACAGGGGCGCTACGAGCAGTACTTC. It encodes CASSQVTPGQGRYEQYF.

The J gene is TRBJ2-1, the V gene TRBV11-2; D may be TRBD1 (6 bases). The CDR3 covers 14 residues. CDR1 is SGHAT, CDR2 FQNNGV, per germline. V gave up 1 base and J gave up 7 bases, with 11 bases separating them. In DNA, the CDR3 is TGTGCCAGCAGCTTAGGTGGCAGGGGAAATGAGCAGTTCTTC. Translated: CASSLGGRGNEQFF.

The genes are TRBV7-8 and TRBJ2-1; TRBD1 is a possible D gene (5 bases). The CDR3 extends over 15 amino acids. The germline CDR1 and CDR2 sequences are SGHVS and FQNEAQ. The V and J ends lost 5 bases and 2 bases respectively, with 13 bases between them. CDR3 amino acids: CASSLDIGAYNEQFF. CDR3 coding DNA: TGTGCCAGCAGCCTGGACATTGGGGCCTACAATGAGCAGTTCTTC. Using reference TRBV7-8 and TRBJ2-1 for the parts outside the CDR3, the full variable domain is GAGVSQSPRYKVAKRGQDVALRCDPISGHVSLFWYQQALGQGPEFLTYFQNEAQLDKSGLPSDRFFAERPEGSVSTLKIQRTQQEDSAVYLCASSLDIGAYNEQFFGPGTRLTVL.

With regard to this clone: One junction end disagrees with the germline gene, perhaps due to a read error. CDR3 amino acids: CASSLAPGSYEQYF. As DNA, the CDR3 is TGTGCTAGCAGCTTAGCACCAGGGTCCTACGAGCAGTACTTC. The chain recombines TRBV7-7 with TRBJ2-7; maybe TRBD1 (5 bases). The CDR3 loop spans 14 amino acids. Germline CDR1 SSHAT, CDR2 FNYEAQ (reference sequence).

V and J are TRBV10-3 and TRBJ1-4; D may be TRBD1 (5 bases). The CDR3 totals 19 residues. V dropped 3 bases and J dropped 2 bases, with 22 bases sitting between them. Germline CDR1 and CDR2: ENHRY and SYGVKD. DNA of the CDR3: TGTGCCATCAGTGAAACTAGACCGGGGGGAAGTGAGACTAATGAAAAACTGTTTTTT. As protein: CAISETRPGGSETNEKLFF.